Shown below are 14 T cell receptor beta chains from a single sample sequenced in a study of shared clonotypes between healthy human individuals. Sequenced by immunoSEQ multiplex PCR; TCRdb stores in-frame clones only, minus some. The sample lists 950,000 to 1,300,000 clones; under 80% were seen once. Sequencing input: memory CD4+ T cells sorted from blood. Stated subset: CD45RA-negative fraction. These receptors were obtained from a man aged 18-30 years in good health.

The chain combines TRBV11-3 with TRBJ1-4; possible D gene TRBD1, 6 bases. CDR1 is SGHNT and CDR2 is YENEEA in the germline V gene. The CDR3 is made up of 14 amino acids. V lost 1 base and J 8 bases, leaving 11 bases between the germline ends. The CDR3 DNA follows: TGTGCCAGCAGCTTAGGGGGGCTAAGAGAAAAACTGTTTTTT. Translating gives CASSLGGLREKLFF.

This chain connects TRBV30 to TRBJ2-7; D unclear. CDR1 and CDR2 from the germline V gene are GTSNPN and SVGIG (reference sequence). The length of the CDR3 is 13 residues. Between the trimmed V and J ends, which lost 1 base and 5 bases, there was a span of 12 bases. CDR3 in amino acids: CAWSARRAHEQYF. In DNA form, the CDR3 reads TGTGCCTGGAGTGCCCGTCGGGCACACGAGCAGTACTTC.

The rearrangement links TRBV6-5 to TRBJ2-1; TRBD1 might be the D (6 bases). The CDR3 length is 13 residues. Looked up from germline, CDR1 is MNHEY and CDR2 is SVGAGI. The V gene lost 5 bases and the J gene lost 7 bases, with 12 bases spanning the gap. In DNA, the CDR3 is TGTGCCAGCAGTAAGAACCAGGGGAATGAGCAGTTCTTC. Translating gives CASSKNQGNEQFF.

The CDR3 reads CASQPVGRRELFF. CDR3 coding DNA: TGTGCCAGCCAACCCGTCGGACGGAGGGAGCTGTTTTTT. The chain recombines TRBV6-5 with TRBJ2-2; D call uncertain. Germline CDR1 MNHEY, CDR2 SVGAGI. This CDR3 spans 13 amino acids. V lost 8 bases to trimming and J lost 9 bases, with 16 bases between them.

The chain is built from TRBV7-9 and TRBJ2-7, with 9 nucleotides matching TRBD2. The CDR3 covers 16 residues. V was pared by 5 bases and J by 3 bases, with 11 bases of the junction left unmatched. CDR1 is SEHNR and CDR2 is FQNEAQ in the germline V gene (reference sequence). Here the CDR3 reads CASSPSSSGSSYEQYF. The CDR3 DNA reads TGTGCCAGCAGCCCGTCGAGTAGCGGGAGTAGCTACGAGCAGTACTTC.

The chain joins TRBV6-1 to TRBJ2-7; a possible D gene is TRBD1 (8 bases). V lost 10 bases, J lost 2 bases, and 21 bases lay in between. Per the germline V gene, CDR1 is MNHNS and CDR2 is SASEGT. The CDR3 is 15 amino acids. The CDR3 DNA follows: TGTGCCACCACGGGGGGACAGGCCGGCACCTACGAGCAGTACTTC. The encoded protein is CATTGGQAGTYEQYF.

The rearrangement uses TRBV7-9 and TRBJ2-2; D gene unclear. Germline CDR1 and CDR2: SEHNR and FQNEAQ (reference sequence). The CDR3 has 14 residues. The V end lost 5 bases, the J end lost 6 bases, and 13 bases lay between the germline ends. The CDR3 DNA reads TGTGCCAGCAGCCACGACGGTCCCCCCGGGGAGCTGTTTTTT. This translates into CASSHDGPPGELFF.

The chain employs TRBV5-1 and TRBJ2-7, with TRBD1 identical over 8 bases. The V gene end was trimmed by 0 bases and the J gene end by 3 bases; junction bases not matched to a gene: 8. Per germline, CDR1 SGHRS and CDR2 YFSETQ. The CDR3 is made up of 16 amino acids. The CDR3 DNA is TGCGCCAGCAGCTTGGGACCGGGACAGGAGATCTACGAGCAGTACTTC. It is translated as CASSLGPGQEIYEQYF.

The rearrangement links TRBV7-6 to TRBJ2-3, with D perhaps matching TRBD2 (6 bases). Trimming cost V 0 bases and J 0 bases, with 10 bases left between them. The CDR3 consists of 16 residues. The germline gives CDR1 SGHVS, CDR2 FNYEAQ. CDR3 in amino acids: CASSLAPAGSTDTQYF. CDR3 sequence (DNA): TGTGCCAGCAGCTTAGCGCCAGCGGGTAGCACAGATACGCAGTATTTT.

The V call is TRBV7-9, the J call TRBJ2-2; D is perhaps TRBD1 (6 bases). This CDR3 comprises 15 residues. The V gene's germline CDR1 is SEHNR and CDR2 FQNEAQ (reference sequence). V lost 5 bases, J lost 5 bases, and 15 bases lay in between. The CDR3 loop reads CASSRGFQGTGELFF. In DNA form, the CDR3 reads TGTGCCAGCAGCCGGGGTTTTCAGGGGACCGGGGAGCTGTTTTTT. Full variable domain (missing parts from reference TRBV7-9 and TRBJ2-2): DTGVSQNPRHKITKRGQNVTFRCDPISEHNRLYWYRQTLGQGPEFLTYFQNEAQLEKSRLLSDRFSAERPKGSFSTLEIQRTEQGDSAMYLCASSRGFQGTGELFFGEGSRLTVL.

This sequence joins TRBV5-4 and TRBJ2-7; 11 nucleotides line up with TRBD2. The CDR3 extends over 14 amino acids. Germline V gene lookup returns CDR1 SGHNT and CDR2 YYREEE (reference sequence). After removal of 4 bases from V and 4 bases from J, the junction contained 4 bases not matched to a gene. The CDR3 DNA follows: TGTGCCAGCAGCCGACTAGCGGGACGGTACGAGCAGTACTTC. Protein sequence: CASSRLAGRYEQYF.

As concerns this clone: Other DNA sequences in this specimen translate into the identical CDR3. The chain joins TRBV5-4 to TRBJ2-3, with D uncertain. Germline CDR1 and CDR2: SGHNT and YYREEE (reference sequence). Deletions cut 0 bases from V and 5 bases from J, with 7 bases between. This CDR3 region has 13 residues. The CDR3 reads CASSLVSEDTQYF. CDR3 DNA: TGTGCCAGCAGCTTGGTGTCGGAAGATACGCAGTATTTT. Full variable domain (missing parts from reference TRBV5-4 and TRBJ2-3): ETGVTQSPTHLIKTRGQQVTLRCSSQSGHNTVSWYQQALGQGPQFIFQYYREEENGRGNFPPRFSGLQFPNYSSELNVNALELDDSALYLCASSLVSEDTQYFGPGTRLTVL.

V usage is TRBV5-6 and J usage is TRBJ2-3; D uncertain. The V gene lost 0 bases and the J gene lost 0 bases, with 8 bases spanning the gap. CDR1 and CDR2 (germline): SGHDT, YYEEEE. The CDR3 runs to 15 residues. CDR3 bases: TGTGCCAGCAGCTTGGGTCAGAAAAGCACAGATACGCAGTATTTT. This gives the protein CASSLGQKSTDTQYF. Combining the CDR3 with reference TRBV5-6 and TRBJ2-3 gives the whole variable domain DAGVTQSPTHLIKTRGQQVTLRCSPKSGHDTVSWYQQALGQGPQFIFQYYEEEERQRGNFPDRFSGHQFPNYSSELNVNALLLGDSALYLCASSLGQKSTDTQYFGPGTRLTVL.

This clone was detected a few times. This sequence joins TRBV19 and TRBJ1-2; a possible D gene is TRBD1 (6 bases). The V end lost 5 bases, the J end lost 1 base, and 14 bases lay between the germline ends. The CDR3 sequence is 15 residues long. The V gene's germline CDR1 is LNHDA and CDR2 SQIVND (reference sequence). Here the CDR3 reads CASSASQGFNYGYTF. In nucleotides, the CDR3 is TGTGCCAGTAGTGCGAGCCAGGGGTTTAACTATGGCTACACCTTC.